One sample yielded the 25 T cell receptor beta chains listed below, sequenced in a study of T cell responses to AZD1222 COVID-19 vaccine. The data were produced by immunoSEQ multiplex PCR, yet TCRdb's version contains in-frame clones alone and is incomplete. The table includes about 98,000 clones, about 85% detected once. The sequencing here drew on peripheral blood, taken on day 0 of AZD1222 vaccination. Every receptor here comes from an adult in good health.

The chain combines TRBV6-5 with TRBJ1-4, with unresolved D. The CDR3 contains 15 residues. Germline CDR1 reads MNHEY; CDR2 reads SVGAGI. V was clipped by 6 bases and J by 3 bases, with 14 bases between them. The CDR3 sequence: CASSQDGRSNEKLFF. The CDR3 DNA is TGTGCCAGCAGCCAAGACGGGCGGTCTAATGAAAAACTGTTTTTT.

J is TRBJ2-7 and V is TRBV3-1 (or the pseudogene TRBV3-2); 9 nucleotides line up with TRBD1. Germline V lookup: CDR1 LGHDT, CDR2 YNNKEL (reference sequence). The CDR3 totals 14 residues. V lost 4 bases and J lost 4; bases outside the gene matches: 5. CDR3 sequence: CASSRRTGEYEQYF. The CDR3 nucleotides read TGTGCCAGCAGCCGACGGACAGGGGAATACGAGCAGTACTTC.

The chain recombines TRBV5-6 with TRBJ2-7; D gene uncertain. Trimming cost V 0 bases and J 6 bases, with 13 bases left between them. This CDR3 is built from 14 residues. Germline V gene data show CDR1 as SGHDT and CDR2 as YYEEEE. CDR3: CASSLVHRLGEQYF. CDR3 nucleotide sequence: TGTGCCAGCAGCTTGGTCCACCGCCTGGGCGAGCAGTACTTC. Based on the CDR3 plus reference TRBV5-6 and TRBJ2-7, the full variable domain is DAGVTQSPTHLIKTRGQQVTLRCSPKSGHDTVSWYQQALGQGPQFIFQYYEEEERQRGNFPDRFSGHQFPNYSSELNVNALLLGDSALYLCASSLVHRLGEQYFGPGTRLTVT.

This chain uses TRBV12-3 or TRBV12-4 with TRBJ2-3; D is unresolved. The CDR3 extends over 12 amino acids. V was cut by 1 base and J by 7 bases, with 6 bases left in between. The CDR3 region is CASSLDTNTQYF. The CDR3 nucleotides read TGTGCCAGCAGTTTAGATACCAATACGCAGTATTTT.

The chain carries TRBV4-1 and TRBJ2-7, with 9 bases aligning to TRBD2. The CDR3 consists of 15 residues. V gave up 1 base and J gave up 3 bases; unmatched junction bases: 4. CDR1 and CDR2 from the germline V gene are MGHRA and YSYEKL. CDR3 amino acids: CASSQAGTSLYEQYF. For the CDR3, the DNA is TGCGCCAGCAGCCAAGCTGGGACTAGCCTCTACGAGCAGTACTTC.

This clone has just a few counts. J is TRBJ1-3 and V is TRBV5-3; D is possibly TRBD1 (5 bases). TRBV5-3 is classed as an ORF, of uncertain function. V was cut by 4 bases and J by 3 bases, with 14 bases left in between. The CDR3 consists of 15 residues. CDR3 protein: CARSPRDQSGNTIYF. In DNA form, the CDR3 reads TGTGCCAGAAGCCCCCGGGACCAGAGTGGAAACACCATATATTTT.

The chain has TRBV5-1 and TRBJ2-7; TRBD2 agrees at 12 bases. The CDR3 spans 17 residues. V lost 0 bases, J lost 5 bases, and 9 bases stayed unmatched. The germline V gene encodes CDR1 SGHRS and CDR2 YFSETQ. The CDR3: CASSLGTSGIMFDEQYF. As DNA, the CDR3 is TGCGCCAGCAGCTTGGGGACTAGCGGGATCATGTTCGACGAGCAGTACTTC. Combining the CDR3 with reference TRBV5-1 and TRBJ2-7 gives the whole variable domain KAGVTQTPRYLIKTRGQQVTLSCSPISGHRSVSWYQQTPGQGLQFLFEYFSETQRNKGNFPGRFSGRQFSNSRSEMNVSTLELGDSALYLCASSLGTSGIMFDEQYFGPGTRLTVT.

The genes are TRBV19 and TRBJ2-7, with 8 nucleotides matching TRBD1. Germline V gene data show CDR1 as LNHDA and CDR2 as SQIVND (reference sequence). The CDR3 loop spans 14 amino acids. V lost 5 bases and J lost 5; bases outside the gene matches: 8. In DNA, the CDR3 is TGTGCCAGTAGTCCCAGGACAGGGAGCGACGAGCAGTACTTC. As protein: CASSPRTGSDEQYF.

The chain joins TRBV13 to TRBJ1-4; D uncertain. Per germline, CDR1 PRHDT and CDR2 FYEKMQ (reference sequence). V was shortened by 5 bases and J by 0 bases, with 7 bases between the two germline ends. This CDR3 contains 14 residues. CDR3 sequence: CASSLRATNEKLFF. In DNA form, the CDR3 reads TGTGCCAGCAGCCTGCGGGCAACTAATGAAAAACTGTTTTTT.

The CDR3 bases are TGTGCCAGCAGTTACCTCCAGGGTGGAGGTTCACCCCTCCACTTT. Translated: CASSYLQGGGSPLHF. The chain has TRBV6-5 and TRBJ1-6, with D possibly matching TRBD1 (5 bases). Trimming shortened V by 2 bases and J by 9 bases, and 14 bases separated the two germline ends. CDR1 MNHEY and CDR2 SVGAGI come from the germline V gene. This CDR3 is 15 amino acids long.

This sequence joins TRBV2 and TRBJ1-2, with 8 bases identical to TRBD1. Trimming at V came to 2 bases and at J to 5 bases, leaving 7 bases not matched to a gene. Germline CDR1 is SNHLY and CDR2 is FYNNEI. This CDR3 is 15 amino acids long. The CDR3 loop is CASSENRGSWYGYTF. CDR3 nucleotide sequence: TGTGCCAGCAGTGAAAACAGGGGGAGCTGGTATGGCTACACCTTC.

The rearrangement uses TRBV3-1 (or the pseudogene TRBV3-2) and TRBJ2-1, with 7 bases that match TRBD2. V gave up 2 bases and J gave up 3 bases; unmatched junction bases: 7. This CDR3 has 16 amino acids. CDR1 and CDR2 (germline): LGHDT, YNNKEL (reference sequence). The CDR3 reads CASSQRGRGNYNEQFF. The CDR3 DNA reads as TGTGCCAGCAGCCAACGAGGGCGGGGGAACTACAATGAGCAGTTCTTC.

This chain uses TRBV28 with TRBJ1-5, with D possibly TRBD1 on 6 matching bases. This CDR3 spans 14 amino acids. Germline CDR1 reads MDHEN; CDR2 reads SYDVKM. The ends were cut back, 8 bases at V and 3 bases at J, with 14 bases in the middle. The CDR3 DNA is TGTGCCAGCGGAATGCGGGGGCCCAATCAGCCCCAGCATTTT. As protein: CASGMRGPNQPQHF.

The V gene is TRBV5-1, the J gene TRBJ2-3, with TRBD1 matching over 7 bases. Looked up from germline, CDR1 is SGHRS and CDR2 is YFSETQ. The V and J ends lost 0 bases and 6 bases, in that order; junction bases with no gene match: 10. CDR3 length equals 16 residues. Here the CDR3 DNA reads TGCGCCAGCAGCTTGGGTTCAGGGGGAAGTGGGGATACGCAGTATTTT. As protein: CASSLGSGGSGDTQYF.

A single count supports this clone. The chain combines TRBV5-1 with TRBJ2-3; TRBD1 agrees at 11 bases. From germline, CDR1 is SGHRS and CDR2 YFSETQ. Germline trimming cut 4 bases from V and 3 bases from J; bases unmatched to any gene: 4. The CDR3 spans 15 residues. The CDR3 loop is CASSKGQGGTDTQYF. In DNA, the CDR3 is TGCGCCAGCAGCAAGGGACAGGGGGGTACAGATACGCAGTATTTT.

This clone was recorded a few times. This chain links TRBV7-9 with TRBJ2-1, with D possibly being TRBD1 (7 bases). With 5 bases removed from V and 7 bases from J, the gap between germline ends came to 24 bases. The germline V gene encodes CDR1 SEHNR and CDR2 FQNEAQ (reference sequence). The CDR3 has 17 residues. CDR3 nucleotides: TGTGCCAGCAGCCGAATAGGCAGGGGGACTTCATTAAATGAGCAGTTCTTC. It specifies CASSRIGRGTSLNEQFF.

This clone was counted a few times. This chain links TRBV7-2 with TRBJ2-7; no clear D. The V gene's germline CDR1 is SGHTA and CDR2 FQGNSA. Trimming stripped 0 bases from V and 7 bases from J, with 13 bases between. The CDR3 runs to 14 residues. The CDR3 protein is CASSLAVNPREQYF. The DNA of the CDR3 is TGTGCCAGCAGCTTAGCAGTTAACCCTCGGGAGCAGTACTTC.

The CDR3 bases are TGTGCCAGCATTTTCTCAACTAATGAAAAACTGTTTTTT. The encoded protein is CASIFSTNEKLFF. The chain joins TRBV2 to TRBJ1-4, with D uncertain. V was trimmed by 7 bases and J by 0 bases, leaving 6 bases between them. CDR1 is SNHLY and CDR2 is FYNNEI in the germline V gene. The CDR3 length is 13 residues.

The V call is TRBV14, the J call TRBJ1-1, with D unclear. CDR1 SGHDN and CDR2 FVKESK come from the germline V gene. The ends were cut back, 6 bases at V and 0 bases at J, with 17 bases in the middle. This CDR3 comprises 16 residues. CDR3 coding DNA: TGTGCCAGCAGTCGCGATAGGGTTAGGGTGAACACTGAAGCTTTCTTT. This sequence encodes CASSRDRVRVNTEAFF.

The genes are TRBV3-1 (or the pseudogene TRBV3-2) and TRBJ2-2, with a weak D call TRBD1 (6 bases). The V end lost 6 bases, the J end lost 1 base, and 21 bases lay between the germline ends. Germline lookup yields CDR1 LGHDT and CDR2 YNNKEL (reference sequence). This CDR3 has 18 residues. The CDR3 region is CASRNPGHHAGNTGELFF. The CDR3, as DNA: TGTGCCAGCAGAAACCCGGGACATCATGCCGGGAACACCGGGGAGCTGTTTTTT.

The V and J genes are TRBV11-2 and TRBJ2-5, with unresolved D. The V end was cut by 3 bases, the J end by 4 bases, with 3 bases between. The CDR3 has 11 residues. Germline V lookup: CDR1 SGHAT, CDR2 FQNNGV. CDR3 nucleotide sequence: TGTGCCAGCAGCTTGGTAGAGACCCAGTACTTC. Translation gives CASSLVETQYF.

V usage is TRBV5-1 and J usage is TRBJ2-7, with 8 bases fitting TRBD2. Germline V CDR1 and CDR2: SGHRS, YFSETQ. This CDR3 region has 16 residues. V was clipped by 2 bases and J by 0 bases; unmatched bases: 7. The CDR3 DNA is TGCGCCAGCAGCTTAAACCTAGCGGGTCGCTCCTACGAGCAGTACTTC. Its translation is CASSLNLAGRSYEQYF.

V and J are TRBV6-5 and TRBJ1-2, with D possibly being TRBD1 (5 bases). The CDR3 covers 14 residues. The germline CDR1 and CDR2 sequences are MNHEY and SVGAGI. V lost 9 bases and J 8 bases, leaving 22 bases between the germline ends. CDR3 sequence reads: CASRKDHGTRGYTF. The DNA for the CDR3 is TGTGCCAGTCGTAAAGACCACGGGACTCGAGGCTACACCTTC.

V gene TRBV6-2 or TRBV6-3 combines with J gene TRBJ1-1; 9 bases match TRBD1. CDR3 length equals 18 residues. V lost 2 bases, J lost 0 bases, and 10 bases stayed unmatched. CDR1 is MNHEY and CDR2 is SVGEGT in the germline V gene. The CDR3 DNA sequence: TGTGCCAGCAGTTACCAGGGACAGGGCTTAAATATGAACACTGAAGCTTTCTTT. This sequence encodes CASSYQGQGLNMNTEAFF.

This clone was detected only a few times. The chain joins TRBV5-4 to TRBJ1-3, with D tentatively TRBD1 (6 bases). The CDR3 spans 15 residues. V shed 0 bases and J shed 3 bases, with 10 bases lying between them. The germline V gene has CDR1 SGHNT and CDR2 YYREEE (reference sequence). The CDR3 bases are TGTGCCAGCAGCTTGGATGGGGGCGGTGGAAACACCATATATTTT. As protein: CASSLDGGGGNTIYF.